There are a few counts of the clone carrying this TCR beta chain. Researchers report immunoSEQ v3.0 was run at survey level. Clones were sequenced by immunoSEQ multiplex PCR, and TCRdb holds only the in-frame ones, with some missing. The sample shows about 35,000 clones, roughly 82% of them seen only once. These data originate in a study of long-term antiretroviral therapy in people with HIV. The CDR3 runs 16 residues. Trimming removed 0 bases from V and 3 bases from J; junction bases left unmatched: 7. Germline-derived CDR1 and CDR2 are MGHRA and YSYEKL. The chain joins TRBV4-1 to TRBJ2-7; 8 bases fit TRBD2. The sequences come from unsorted PBMCs, collected 0.3 years after starting antiretroviral therapy. The receptor's source is a man aged 18 to 30 with HIV. The CDR3 DNA reads TGCGCCAGCAGCCAAGATTTCAGCGGGGGACTCTACGAGCAGTACTTC. This codes for CASSQDFSGGLYEQYF.